This entry lists 25 T cell receptor beta chains sequenced from one sample in a study of Graves' ophthalmopathy and Graves' hyperthyroidism. Amplified TCR beta CDR3 regions were obtained using RNA transcripts as template. Second-round multiplex PCR came after a first-round RT-PCR that employed HTBI primers. TCRdb ran MiXCR on the multiplex PCR reads and lists one entry per CDR3 protein. The sample lists hundreds of thousands of distinct CDR3 sequences, about 20% occurring once. The sequenced sample consisted of peripheral blood. These receptors were taken from a woman younger than 35 with stable Graves' hyperthyroidism. Some clones in this sample may be carry-over from other donors' samples.

There are many counts of this clonotype. The chain carries TRBV5-1 and TRBJ1-6; 7 nucleotides agree with TRBD1. The J segment lost 8 bases and the V segment lost 1 base, leaving 9 bases of the junction unmatched. Germline values: CDR1 SGHRS, CDR2 YFSETQ. CDR3 length: 16 amino acids. The CDR3 nucleotides are TGCGCCAGCAGCTTGAGGACAGGTGGAACGGATTCACCCCTCCACTTT. It codes for CASSLRTGGTDSPLHF.

This clonotype was recorded many times. CDR3 loop: CASKDRGWNTEAFF. The CDR3 nucleotides read TGTGCCAGCAAGGACAGGGGATGGAACACTGAAGCTTTCTTT. The rearrangement uses TRBV28 and TRBJ1-1; 9 bases map to TRBD1. There are 14 residues in the CDR3. V trimming: 7 bases; J trimming: 1 base; junction bases outside the gene matches: 4. In germline, CDR1 is MDHEN, CDR2 SYDVKM.

This clonotype showed up many times. This chain connects TRBV11-2 to TRBJ1-1, with a possible D match to TRBD1 (5 bases). CDR3 length: 14 amino acids. CDR1 and CDR2 from the germline V gene are SGHAT and FQNNGV. Trimming took off 5 bases at V and 0 bases at J, with 10 bases between the two ends. The CDR3 reads CASSPGRVNTEAFF. The CDR3 bases are TGTGCCAGCAGCCCCGGCAGGGTGAACACTGAAGCTTTCTTT.

In this sample, this clonotype turned up many times. The chain couples TRBV11-2 to TRBJ2-2; weak D call: TRBD2 (6 bases). Germline CDR1 and CDR2: SGHAT and FQNNGV. The CDR3 is 17 residues long. V shed 5 bases and J shed 2 bases, with 18 bases lying between them. CDR3 residues: CASSGRGWDSNTGELFF. CDR3 coding DNA: TGTGCCAGCAGCGGAAGAGGTTGGGACTCTAACACCGGGGAGCTGTTTTTT. Supplemented by reference TRBV11-2 and TRBJ2-2, the full variable domain reads EAGVAQSPRYKIIEKRQSVAFWCNPISGHATLYWYQQILGQGPKLLIQFQNNGVVDDSQLPKDRFSAERLKGVDSTLKIQPAKLEDSAVYLCASSGRGWDSNTGELFFGEGSRLTVL.

This chain links TRBV9 with TRBJ2-7; 11 nucleotides line up with TRBD1. Losses at the gene ends were 4 bases for V and 6 bases for J; bases not matched to a gene: 9. The CDR3 has 15 amino acids. Germline V gene data show CDR1 as SGDLS and CDR2 as YYNGEE. CDR3 loop: CASSPPDRGLFEQYF. The DNA for the CDR3 is TGTGCCAGCAGCCCACCGGACAGGGGGCTTTTCGAGCAGTACTTC.

As to this clonotype: A much bigger clone sits one base away, suggesting this may be a read error. V is TRBV5-1 and J is TRBJ2-7; unclear D gene. This CDR3 spans 14 amino acids. Trimming left V 3 bases short and J 1 base short, with 11 bases between. Per germline, CDR1 SGHRS and CDR2 YFSETQ. The CDR3 is CASSSPPRSYEQYV. The CDR3 DNA reads TGCGCCAGCAGCTCGCCACCTCGTTCCTACGAGCAGTACGTC.

This chain joins TRBV6-1 and TRBJ1-1, with 9 bases aligning to TRBD1. After removal of 8 bases from V and 3 bases from J, the junction contained 4 bases not matched to a gene. The V gene's germline CDR1 is MNHNS and CDR2 SASEGT. The CDR3 covers 13 residues. In nucleotides, the CDR3 is TGTGCCAGCGGGGACAGGGTCTACACTGAAGCTTTCTTT. It is translated as CASGDRVYTEAFF.

This clonotype was counted ten times or more. The J gene is TRBJ1-2, the V gene TRBV6-5; the D is unclear. The V end lost 4 bases, the J end lost 4 bases, and 13 bases lay between the germline ends. The CDR3 runs to 14 residues. The germline V gene has CDR1 MNHEY and CDR2 SVGAGI. CDR3 coding DNA: TGTGCCAGCAGTTCTCCGGCCGGAAGCTATGGCTACACCTTC. It yields the protein CASSSPAGSYGYTF.

This clonotype showed up many times. The chain links TRBV12-5 to TRBJ1-2; 8 positions agree with TRBD1. CDR3 length: 14 residues. Germline lookup yields CDR1 LGHNT and CDR2 FRNRAP. V lost 2 bases to trimming and J lost 8 bases; unmatched junction nucleotides: 7. For the CDR3, the DNA is TGTGCTAGTGGTTTGAGGGAGACAGGGGCGGGCTACACCTTC. This translates into CASGLRETGAGYTF.

The V gene is TRBV5-1, the J gene TRBJ2-5; a possible D gene is TRBD2 (5 bases). The germline CDR1 and CDR2 sequences are SGHRS and YFSETQ. The V end was cut by 2 bases, the J end by 0 bases, with 11 bases between. The CDR3 runs 15 residues. The CDR3 is CASSFTPGNQETQYF. CDR3 DNA: TGCGCCAGCAGCTTCACACCCGGGAACCAAGAGACCCAGTACTTC.

This clonotype was observed a few times. The chain carries TRBV3-1 and TRBJ2-7, with D possibly being TRBD1 or TRBD2 (5 bases each). V was clipped by 3 bases and J by 3 bases, with 12 bases between them. Germline lookup yields CDR1 LGHDT and CDR2 YNNKEL (reference sequence). The CDR3 runs to 14 residues. The CDR3 bases are TGTGCCAGCAGCCAGAGGGACGGAGACTACGAGCAGTACTTC. Protein sequence: CASSQRDGDYEQYF.

Many counts were recorded for this clonotype. V and J are TRBV14 and TRBJ2-5, with unresolved D. CDR1 and CDR2 from the germline V gene are SGHDN and FVKESK. This CDR3 contains 14 residues. Deletions cut 0 bases from V and 4 bases from J, with 9 bases between. Written as DNA, the CDR3 is TGTGCCAGCAGCCAAGAAGGAATGGGAGAGACCCAGTACTTC. Its protein is CASSQEGMGETQYF.

This clonotype showed up many times. The CDR3 spells CASSLATGLGYTF. The DNA for the CDR3 is TGTGCCAGCAGTTTAGCGACAGGGCTTGGCTACACCTTC. The chain uses TRBV12-3 or TRBV12-4 and TRBJ1-2; 7 nucleotides agree with TRBD1. The CDR3 extends over 13 amino acids. With 0 bases clipped from V and 7 bases from J, the junction kept 2 bases outside the gene matches.

Many counts were recorded for this clonotype. The chain employs TRBV6-5 and TRBJ2-7; tentatively, D is TRBD1 (7 bases). Germline CDR1 is MNHEY and CDR2 is SVGAGI. The CDR3 spans 15 residues. V was pared by 4 bases and J by 6 bases, with 19 bases between. The chain's CDR3 is CASSSLGTEGGEQYF. CDR3 nucleotides: TGTGCCAGCAGTTCCCTGGGGACAGAGGGAGGCGAGCAGTACTTC.

The chain couples TRBV28 to TRBJ2-7, with 7 bases identical to TRBD1. CDR3 length equals 12 residues. Germline V gives CDR1 MDHEN, CDR2 SYDVKM. Germline trimming cut 8 bases from V and 3 bases from J; bases unmatched to any gene: 4. Written as DNA, the CDR3 is TGTGCCAGCCTGGACAGGAACTACGAGCAGTACTTC. It specifies CASLDRNYEQYF.

V and J are TRBV4-1 and TRBJ1-6, with a possible D match to TRBD1 (5 bases). Trimming left V 4 bases short and J 3 bases short, with 10 bases between. The CDR3 extends over 15 amino acids. CDR1 and CDR2 (germline): MGHRA, YSYEKL. As DNA, the CDR3 is TGCGCCAGCAGCCTTGGGACTCTCTATAATTCACCCCTCCACTTT. This gives the protein CASSLGTLYNSPLHF.

The rearrangement uses TRBV7-6 and TRBJ2-5; D gene ambiguous. CDR3 length: 13 amino acids. With 5 bases removed from V and 4 bases from J, the gap between germline ends came to 11 bases. CDR1 and CDR2 (germline): SGHVS, FNYEAQ. The CDR3 coding sequence is TGTGCCAGCAGCCCCCCAGCGTCAGAGACCCAGTACTTC. It specifies CASSPPASETQYF.

The chain recombines TRBV19 with TRBJ1-2; no reliable D call. The CDR3 spans 15 residues. Germline V gene data show CDR1 as LNHDA and CDR2 as SQIVND (reference sequence). V shed 5 bases and J shed 8 bases, with 21 bases lying between them. The CDR3, as DNA: TGTGCCAGTAGTCTCATCGGGCGGGGTTTGAAAGGCTACACCTTC. Protein sequence: CASSLIGRGLKGYTF.

This clonotype appeared many times. This rearrangement joins TRBV30 to TRBJ2-5, with D hard to call. The germline CDR1 and CDR2 sequences are GTSNPN and SVGIG (reference sequence). The CDR3 runs to 12 residues. Trimming removed 5 bases at V and 2 bases at J, with 9 bases between. Here the CDR3 reads CAWVQNQETQYF. The CDR3 region has the DNA TGTGCCTGGGTACAGAATCAAGAGACCCAGTACTTC. Drawing the rest from reference TRBV30 and TRBJ2-5, the complete variable domain is SQTIHQWPATLVQPVGSPLSLECTVEGTSNPNLYWYRQAAGRGLQLLFYSVGIGQISSEVPQNLSASRPQDRQFILSSKKLLLSDSGFYLCAWVQNQETQYFGPGTRLLVL.

Many counts were recorded for this clonotype. The rearrangement uses TRBV12-3 or TRBV12-4 and TRBJ2-5; 11 bases line up with TRBD2. The CDR3 consists of 16 residues. The junction had 12 bases not matched to a gene; V was cut back by 8 bases and J by 4 bases. CDR3 nucleotide sequence: TGTGCCAGCGCCGATGTCCTAGCGGGGGGAAGAGAGACCCAGTACTTC. This gives the protein CASADVLAGGRETQYF.

V usage is TRBV6-2 or TRBV6-3 and J usage is TRBJ2-7; D perhaps matches TRBD1 (6 bases). Trimming removed 4 bases from V and 2 bases from J, with 12 bases in between. This CDR3 contains 14 residues. Germline values: CDR1 MNHEY, CDR2 SVGEGT. The CDR3 DNA follows: TGTGCCAGCAGTTCTTACAGGGCCACCTACGAGCAGTACTTC. The encoded protein is CASSSYRATYEQYF.

Written as DNA, the CDR3 is TGTGCCAGTAGTACGTTTAGCGGGGGGGGCATCTACGGCTACACCTTC. Protein sequence: CASSTFSGGGIYGYTF. The genes are TRBV19 and TRBJ1-2; D may be TRBD1 (6 bases). The CDR3 sequence is 16 residues long. Looked up from germline, CDR1 is LNHDA and CDR2 is SQIVND (reference sequence). Deletions cut 4 bases from V and 8 bases from J, with 23 bases between.

This clonotype came up many times. The chain carries TRBV19 and TRBJ1-5; 8 bases are shared with TRBD1. J gave up 4 bases and V 6 bases, and 8 bases lay outside the gene matches. The CDR3 has 15 residues. From germline, CDR1 is LNHDA and CDR2 SQIVND (reference sequence). CDR3 region: CASRPDRVGNQPQHF. Written as DNA, the CDR3 is TGTGCCAGTAGACCGGACAGGGTTGGTAATCAGCCCCAGCATTTT.

This clonotype was recorded at least ten times. The gene calls are TRBV9 and TRBJ2-7; 11 bases align to TRBD2. V lost 0 bases and J lost 4; bases outside the gene matches: 3. CDR1 is SGDLS, CDR2 YYNGEE, per germline. The length of the CDR3 is 15 residues. The CDR3 protein is CASSVGLAGPYEQYF. For the CDR3, the DNA is TGTGCCAGCAGCGTAGGACTAGCGGGGCCTTACGAGCAGTACTTC. Using reference TRBV9 and TRBJ2-7 for the parts outside the CDR3, the full variable domain is DSGVTQTPKHLITATGQRVTLRCSPRSGDLSVYWYQQSLDQGLQFLIQYYNGEERAKGNILERFSAQQFPDLHSELNLSSLELGDSALYFCASSVGLAGPYEQYFGPGTRLTVT.

This clonotype came up many times. The CDR3 loop reads CASSPGQGVRQYF. The CDR3, as DNA: TGTGCCAGCAGCCCGGGACAGGGGGTCCGCCAGTACTTC. This rearrangement joins TRBV7-6 to TRBJ2-7, with 11 bases lining up with TRBD1. The CDR3 runs 13 residues. The junction had 7 bases not matched to a gene; V was cut back by 5 bases and J by 10 bases. Germline V gene sequence: CDR1 SGHVS, CDR2 FNYEAQ.